The 5 T cell receptor beta chains reported below all come from one sample, sequenced in a study of cytomegalovirus exposure and HLA in healthy donors. It was with 60 Vbeta and 13 Jbeta primers that the PCR ran. Some clones are missing from TCRdb's copy, which holds only in-frame ones; the method was immunoSEQ multiplex PCR. The sample comprises under 200,000 clones, 55% to 80% of which are singletons, and around 4.3% rests with the top ten. Sequencing was done on a sample of PBMCs. Receptors were obtained from a woman aged 18-29 years in good health and CMV-seropositive.

In nucleotides, the CDR3 is TGTGCCAGCAGCTTAGATAGCGGGGGGGCCGCGCAGTTCTTC. As protein: CASSLDSGGAAQFF. The chain employs TRBV7-9 and TRBJ2-1; the match to TRBD2 covers 11 bases. V lost 1 base and J lost 12; bases outside the gene matches: 5. Germline V CDR1 and CDR2: SEHNR, FQNEAQ (reference sequence). CDR3 size: 14 residues.

V gene TRBV10-3 combines with J gene TRBJ2-1; 9 bases are a match to TRBD2. The CDR3 contains 14 residues. V was clipped by 4 bases and J by 8 bases; unmatched bases: 6. Germline V CDR1 and CDR2: ENHRY, SYGVKD. CDR3 bases: TGTGCCATCAGTGGGGGGACTAGCCTCGATGAGCAGTTCTTC. Protein product: CAISGGTSLDEQFF.

V and J are TRBV4-2 and TRBJ1-5, with 9 bases aligning to TRBD1. Germline V gene sequence: CDR1 LGHNA, CDR2 YNFKEQ. The CDR3 spans 18 residues. V was clipped by 0 bases and J by 3 bases; unmatched bases: 9. CDR3 sequence reads: CASSQDGGTGGPNQPQHF. CDR3 bases: TGTGCCAGCAGCCAAGATGGTGGAACAGGGGGCCCCAATCAGCCCCAGCATTTT.

The chain has TRBV28 and TRBJ1-5, with a possible D match to TRBD1 (6 bases). The CDR3 is 15 amino acids. V lost 3 bases and J 4 bases, leaving 13 bases between the germline ends. The germline V gene encodes CDR1 MDHEN and CDR2 SYDVKM. As DNA, the CDR3 is TGTGCCAGCAGTTTCACCGGACAGTTAAATCAGCCCCAGCATTTT. As protein: CASSFTGQLNQPQHF. Together with reference TRBV28 and TRBJ1-5, the CDR3 gives the full variable domain: DVKVTQSSRYLVKRTGEKVFLECVQDMDHENMFWYRQDPGLGLRLIYFSYDVKMKEKGDIPEGYSVSREKKERFSLILESASTNQTSMYLCASSFTGQLNQPQHFGDGTRLSIL.

The chain uses TRBV6-1 and TRBJ1-2; TRBD1 is a possible D gene (6 bases). CDR1 MNHNS and CDR2 SASEGT come from the germline V gene. CDR3 length: 15 residues. The V end lost 2 bases, the J end lost 4 bases, and 14 bases lay between the germline ends. The CDR3 sequence is CASSEITGGGYGYTF. CDR3 DNA sequence: TGTGCCAGCAGTGAAATTACGGGGGGCGGCTATGGCTACACCTTC.